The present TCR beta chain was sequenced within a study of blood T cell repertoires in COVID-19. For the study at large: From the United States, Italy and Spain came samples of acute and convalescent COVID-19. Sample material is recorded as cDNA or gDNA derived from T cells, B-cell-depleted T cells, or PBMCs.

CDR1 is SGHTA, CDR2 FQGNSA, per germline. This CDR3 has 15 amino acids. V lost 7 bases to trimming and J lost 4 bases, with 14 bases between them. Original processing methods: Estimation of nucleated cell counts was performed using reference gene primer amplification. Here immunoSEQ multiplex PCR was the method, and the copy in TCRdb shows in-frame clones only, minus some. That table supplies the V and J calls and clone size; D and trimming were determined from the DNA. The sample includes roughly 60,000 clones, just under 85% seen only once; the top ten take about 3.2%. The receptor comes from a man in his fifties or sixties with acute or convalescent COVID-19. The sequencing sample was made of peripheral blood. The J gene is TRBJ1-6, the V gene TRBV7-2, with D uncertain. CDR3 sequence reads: CASNRGEGYNSPLHF. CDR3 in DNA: TGTGCCAGCAACCGCGGGGAAGGATATAATTCACCCCTCCACTTT.